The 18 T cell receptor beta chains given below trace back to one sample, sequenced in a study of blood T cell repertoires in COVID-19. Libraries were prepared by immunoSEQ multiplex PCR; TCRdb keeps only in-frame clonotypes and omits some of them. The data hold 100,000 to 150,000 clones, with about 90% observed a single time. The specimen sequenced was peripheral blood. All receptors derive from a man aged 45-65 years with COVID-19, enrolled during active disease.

This chain's CDR3 is CASSRLSGMYNEQFF. In nucleotides, the CDR3 is TGTGCCAGCAGCCGACTTAGCGGGATGTACAATGAGCAGTTCTTC. J is TRBJ2-1 and V is TRBV5-4; the match to TRBD2 covers 8 bases. Germline trimming cut 4 bases from V and 4 bases from J; bases unmatched to any gene: 7. This CDR3 is 15 amino acids long. The germline gives CDR1 SGHNT, CDR2 YYREEE (reference sequence). The entire variable domain, with the rest obtained from reference TRBV5-4 and TRBJ2-1, is as follows: ETGVTQSPTHLIKTRGQQVTLRCSSQSGHNTVSWYQQALGQGPQFIFQYYREEENGRGNFPPRFSGLQFPNYSSELNVNALELDDSALYLCASSRLSGMYNEQFFGPGTRLTVL.

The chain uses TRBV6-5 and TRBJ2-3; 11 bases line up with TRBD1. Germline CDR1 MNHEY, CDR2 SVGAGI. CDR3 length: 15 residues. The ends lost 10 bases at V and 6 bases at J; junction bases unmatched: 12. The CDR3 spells CATPTGTGGRDTQYF. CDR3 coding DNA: TGTGCCACCCCTACAGGGACAGGGGGTCGGGATACGCAGTATTTT.

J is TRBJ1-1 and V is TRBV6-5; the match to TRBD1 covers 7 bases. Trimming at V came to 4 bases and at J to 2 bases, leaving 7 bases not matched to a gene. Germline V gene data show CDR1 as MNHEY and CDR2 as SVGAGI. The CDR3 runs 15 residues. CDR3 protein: CASSSDRAANTEAFF. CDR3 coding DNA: TGTGCCAGCAGTTCCGACAGGGCCGCAAACACTGAAGCTTTCTTT.

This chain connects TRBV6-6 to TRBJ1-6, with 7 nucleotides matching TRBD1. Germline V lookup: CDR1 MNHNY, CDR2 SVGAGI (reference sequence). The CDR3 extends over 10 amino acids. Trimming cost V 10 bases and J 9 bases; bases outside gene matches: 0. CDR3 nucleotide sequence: TGTGCCACAGGGGGTTCACCCCTCCACTTT. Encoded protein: CATGGSPLHF.

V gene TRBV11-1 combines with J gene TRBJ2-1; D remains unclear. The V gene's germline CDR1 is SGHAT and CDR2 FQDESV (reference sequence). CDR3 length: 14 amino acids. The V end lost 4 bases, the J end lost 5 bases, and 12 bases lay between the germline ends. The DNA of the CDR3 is TGTGCCAGCAGCTCAGGTAGTCTAAACAATGAGCAGTTCTTC. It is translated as CASSSGSLNNEQFF.

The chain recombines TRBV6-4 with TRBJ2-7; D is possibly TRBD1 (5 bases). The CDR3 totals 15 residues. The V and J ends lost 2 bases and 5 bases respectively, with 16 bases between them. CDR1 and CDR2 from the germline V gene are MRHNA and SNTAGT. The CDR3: CASSDDPRSRDEQYF. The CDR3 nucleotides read TGTGCCAGCAGTGACGACCCCAGATCCAGGGACGAGCAGTACTTC.

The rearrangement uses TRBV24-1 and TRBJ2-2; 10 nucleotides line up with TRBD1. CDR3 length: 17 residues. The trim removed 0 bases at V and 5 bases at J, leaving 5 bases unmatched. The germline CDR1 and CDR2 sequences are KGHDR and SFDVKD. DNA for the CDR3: TGTGCCACCAGTGATTTGGGATCGGGACAGGGGACCGGGGAGCTGTTTTTT. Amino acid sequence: CATSDLGSGQGTGELFF.

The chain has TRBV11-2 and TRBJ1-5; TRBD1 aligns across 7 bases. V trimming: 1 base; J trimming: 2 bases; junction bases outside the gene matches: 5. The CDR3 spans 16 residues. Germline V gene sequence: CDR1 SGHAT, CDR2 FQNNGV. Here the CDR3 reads CASSLGARGGNQPQHF. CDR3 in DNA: TGTGCCAGCAGCTTAGGGGCCAGGGGGGGCAATCAGCCCCAGCATTTT.

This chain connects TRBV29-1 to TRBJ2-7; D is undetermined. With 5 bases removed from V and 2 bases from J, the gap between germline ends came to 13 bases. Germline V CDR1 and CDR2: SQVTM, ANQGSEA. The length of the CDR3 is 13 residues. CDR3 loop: CSVSQNPPYEQYF. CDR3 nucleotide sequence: TGCAGCGTTTCCCAGAATCCTCCCTACGAGCAGTACTTC.

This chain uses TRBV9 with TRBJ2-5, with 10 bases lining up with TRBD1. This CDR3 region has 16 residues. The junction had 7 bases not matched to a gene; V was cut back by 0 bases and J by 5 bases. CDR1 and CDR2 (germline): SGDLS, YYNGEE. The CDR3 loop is CASSVDGTGVWETQYF. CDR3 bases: TGTGCCAGCAGCGTAGACGGGACAGGGGTATGGGAGACCCAGTACTTC.

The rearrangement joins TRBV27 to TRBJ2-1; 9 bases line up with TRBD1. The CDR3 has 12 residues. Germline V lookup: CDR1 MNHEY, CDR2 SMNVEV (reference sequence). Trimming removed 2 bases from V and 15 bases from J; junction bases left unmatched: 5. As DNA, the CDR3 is TGTGCCAGCAGTTTAGACAGGGGGGGATTGTTCTTC. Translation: CASSLDRGGLFF.

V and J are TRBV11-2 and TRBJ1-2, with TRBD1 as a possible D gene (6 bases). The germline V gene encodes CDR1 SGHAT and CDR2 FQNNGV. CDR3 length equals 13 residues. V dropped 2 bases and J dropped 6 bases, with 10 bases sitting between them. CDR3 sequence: CASSLQGTDGYTF. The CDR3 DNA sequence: TGTGCCAGCAGCTTACAGGGGACCGATGGCTACACCTTC.

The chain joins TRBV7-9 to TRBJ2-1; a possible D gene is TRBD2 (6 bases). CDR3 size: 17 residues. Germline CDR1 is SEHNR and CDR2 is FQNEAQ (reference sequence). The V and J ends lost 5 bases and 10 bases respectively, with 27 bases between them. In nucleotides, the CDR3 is TGTGCCAGCAGCCCTAGACTCCGGCGCCAAAGTCGGGAGGAGCAGTTCTTC. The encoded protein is CASSPRLRRQSREEQFF.

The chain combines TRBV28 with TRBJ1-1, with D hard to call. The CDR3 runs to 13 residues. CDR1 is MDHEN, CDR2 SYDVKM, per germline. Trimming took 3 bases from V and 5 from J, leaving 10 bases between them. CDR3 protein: CASSFRGPTEAFF. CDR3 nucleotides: TGTGCCAGCAGTTTTCGAGGGCCTACTGAAGCTTTCTTT.

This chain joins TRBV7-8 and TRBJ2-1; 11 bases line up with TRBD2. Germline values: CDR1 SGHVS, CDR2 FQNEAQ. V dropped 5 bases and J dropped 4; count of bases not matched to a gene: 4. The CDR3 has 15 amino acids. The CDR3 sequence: CASSKGLAEYNEQFF. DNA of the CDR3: TGTGCCAGCAGCAAGGGACTAGCGGAATACAATGAGCAGTTCTTC.

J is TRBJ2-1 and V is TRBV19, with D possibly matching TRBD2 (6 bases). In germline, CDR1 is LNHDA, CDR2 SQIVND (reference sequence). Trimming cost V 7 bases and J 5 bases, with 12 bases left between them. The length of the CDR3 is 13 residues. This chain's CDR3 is CASMGREDNEQFF. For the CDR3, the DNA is TGTGCCAGTATGGGCAGGGAGGACAATGAGCAGTTCTTC.

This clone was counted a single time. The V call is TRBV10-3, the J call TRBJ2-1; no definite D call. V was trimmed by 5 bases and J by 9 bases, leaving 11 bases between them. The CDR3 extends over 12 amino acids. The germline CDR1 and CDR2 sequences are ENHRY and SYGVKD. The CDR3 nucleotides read TGTGCCATCAGTCCGCTAGACGGTGAGCAGTTCTTC. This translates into CAISPLDGEQFF.

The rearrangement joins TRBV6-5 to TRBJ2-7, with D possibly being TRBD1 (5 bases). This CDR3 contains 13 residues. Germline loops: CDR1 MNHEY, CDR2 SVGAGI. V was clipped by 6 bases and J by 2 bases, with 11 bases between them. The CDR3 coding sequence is TGTGCCAGCAGGTCTACAGGAGCCTACGAGCAGTACGTC. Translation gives CASRSTGAYEQYV.